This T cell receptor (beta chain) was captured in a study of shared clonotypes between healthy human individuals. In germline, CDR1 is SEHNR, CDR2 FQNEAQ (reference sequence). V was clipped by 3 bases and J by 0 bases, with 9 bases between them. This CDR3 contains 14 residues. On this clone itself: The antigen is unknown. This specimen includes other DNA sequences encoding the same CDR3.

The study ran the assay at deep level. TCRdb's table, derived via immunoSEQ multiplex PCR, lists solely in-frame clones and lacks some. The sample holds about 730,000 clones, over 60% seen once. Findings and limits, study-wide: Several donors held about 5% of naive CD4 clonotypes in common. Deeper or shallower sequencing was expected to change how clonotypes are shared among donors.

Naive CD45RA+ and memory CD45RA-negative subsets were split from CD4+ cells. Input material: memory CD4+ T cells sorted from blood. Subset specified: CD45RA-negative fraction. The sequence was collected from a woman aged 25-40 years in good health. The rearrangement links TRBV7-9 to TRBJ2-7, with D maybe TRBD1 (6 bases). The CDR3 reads CASSFGQSSYEQYF. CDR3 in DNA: TGTGCCAGCAGCTTTGGACAGTCCTCCTACGAGCAGTACTTC.